The present entry profiles one T cell receptor (beta chain) with its context. It has no known antigen specificity. No much larger clonotype is one base removed from it; base qualities were not supplied. This entry is derived from a study of control samples from healthy donors and cancer patients (dated by TCRdb to about 2020). The method behind the library was the immunoSEQ multiplex PCR assay. TCRdb stores this immuneACCESS table with in-frame sequences only. Part of the clones is absent; in the studies checked, under half of the shortfall reflects unresolved V genes, and no reason is known for the rest. In this sample the table shows over 25,000 clones, roughly 89% of which occur a single time. The ten largest make up about 1.5% of the sample. CDR1 and CDR2 are read off the germline V gene as MNHEY and SVGAGI. Deletion took 11 bases off V and 0 bases off J, with a span of 17 bases between the germline ends. Its CDR3 holds 15 amino acids, cysteine through phenylalanine. Just the 45-base CDR3 DNA is kept, in frame starting at base 1.

The specimen sequenced was PBMCs. Here the chain combines TRBV6-5 and TRBJ1-5; a tentative D match to TRBD1 spans 5 bases. The source of this sequence is a woman in her forties with lung cancer. The CDR3 protein is CAGGVEGSSNQPQHF. The DNA reads as follows: TGTGCCGGAGGGGTGGAGGGGAGTAGCAATCAGCCCCAGCATTTT.